A single sample gave rise to the 24 T cell receptor beta chains below, sequenced in a study of T-cell memory formation after mild COVID-19. MiXCR, run by TCRdb on the 5' RACE reads, gives a single entry per CDR3 protein. The sample records 70,000 to 95,000 distinct CDR3 sequences, 9.5% to 15% being singletons. The specimen was PBMCs or a T cell subset sorted from them (not recorded which). The receptors were gathered from a man aged 18 to 35 who had mild COVID-19 (a few samples of this study predate the infection). Cell type and time point are not known.

The chain recombines TRBV3-1 with TRBJ2-3; D is perhaps TRBD1 (6 bases). CDR3 length equals 15 residues. The V end lost 1 base, the J end lost 6 bases, and 14 bases lay between the germline ends. The germline V gene has CDR1 LGHDT and CDR2 YNNKEL (reference sequence). CDR3 coding DNA: TGTGCCAGCAGCCAAGGTTTAACAGGGACCGATACGCAGTATTTT. Residues: CASSQGLTGTDTQYF.

This clonotype occurred a few times. The chain combines TRBV10-3 with TRBJ1-2, with a tentative D call TRBD1 (5 bases). The CDR3 extends over 14 amino acids. Germline-derived CDR1 and CDR2 are ENHRY and SYGVKD. Trimming removed 3 bases from V and 0 bases from J, with 8 bases in between. The CDR3 DNA reads TGTGCCATCAGTGAAGGGGTATCTAACTATGGCTACACCTTC. Translation: CAISEGVSNYGYTF.

This clonotype was picked up a small number of times. The chain is built from TRBV7-6 and TRBJ1-1; TRBD1 matches at 7 bases. Germline V gene sequence: CDR1 SGHVS, CDR2 FNYEAQ. CDR3 length equals 15 residues. After removal of 1 base from V and 5 bases from J, the junction contained 7 bases not matched to a gene. In DNA, the CDR3 is TGTGCCAGCAGCTTAGACGGGAGGGGGCGGACTGAAGCTTTCTTT. This translates into CASSLDGRGRTEAFF.

There are a few counts of this clonotype. This chain uses TRBV28 with TRBJ2-6; D ambiguous. The germline V gene has CDR1 MDHEN and CDR2 SYDVKM. This CDR3 is 16 amino acids long. The V end lost 2 bases, the J end lost 1 base, and 9 bases lay between the germline ends. The CDR3 DNA reads TGTGCCAGCAGTTTAGCTGAGATTTCTGGGGCCAACGTCCTGACTTTC. Translated, it gives CASSLAEISGANVLTF.

The chain uses TRBV4-1 and TRBJ2-1; 11 positions match TRBD2. CDR1 is MGHRA and CDR2 is YSYEKL in the germline V gene. This CDR3 is 16 amino acids long. J was trimmed by 4 bases and V by 1 base; bases with no gene match: 3. The CDR3 reads CASSQALAGGYNEQFF. As DNA, the CDR3 is TGCGCCAGCAGCCAAGCCCTAGCGGGGGGTTACAATGAGCAGTTCTTC.

This clonotype showed up just a few times. This chain links TRBV7-9 with TRBJ2-4, with D perhaps being TRBD1 or TRBD2 (6 bases each). Trimming pared 5 bases from V and 0 bases from J, leaving 17 bases between. Germline values: CDR1 SEHNR, CDR2 FQNEAQ (reference sequence). The CDR3 totals 17 residues. CDR3 sequence (DNA): TGTGCCAGCAGCCTAGGGGGGAGAGGATTAGCCAAAAACATTCAGTACTTC. Amino acid sequence: CASSLGGRGLAKNIQYF.

This clonotype turned up a few times. The chain recombines TRBV5-1 with TRBJ2-4; D may be TRBD1 or TRBD2 (5 bases each). Germline CDR1 is SGHRS and CDR2 is YFSETQ. The ends were cut back, 4 bases at V and 2 bases at J, with 16 bases in the middle. This CDR3 is 16 amino acids long. For the CDR3, the DNA is TGCGCCAGCAGCATGGGGGTGGTCCCAACCAAAAACATTCAGTACTTC. The encoded protein is CASSMGVVPTKNIQYF.

This clonotype occurred many times. J is TRBJ2-1 and V is TRBV29-1; D is perhaps TRBD1 or TRBD2 (5 bases each). Germline V gene lookup returns CDR1 SQVTM and CDR2 ANQGSEA. The CDR3 consists of 13 residues. V gave up 6 bases and J gave up 7 bases, with 16 bases separating them. The CDR3 sequence is CSVWGATGNEQFF. In nucleotides, the CDR3 is TGCAGCGTCTGGGGCGCGACGGGGAATGAGCAGTTCTTC.

The table lists this clonotype with a few counts. The chain recombines TRBV11-2 with TRBJ1-1, with a tentative D call TRBD1 (6 bases). The CDR3 sequence is 13 residues long. The V and J ends lost 8 bases and 3 bases respectively, with 13 bases between them. Germline CDR1 reads SGHAT; CDR2 reads FQNNGV. The CDR3 reads CASPDRGDTEAFF. The DNA of the CDR3 is TGTGCCAGCCCGGACAGAGGGGACACTGAAGCTTTCTTT.

The sample holds a few counts of this clonotype. The CDR3 DNA sequence: TGTGCCAGCAGTTGGGACAGGGGAACCGGGGAGCTGTTTTTT. It yields the protein CASSWDRGTGELFF. The rearrangement links TRBV6-2 or TRBV6-3 to TRBJ2-2, with TRBD1 matching over 10 bases. V shed 4 bases and J 5 bases; nucleotides not matched to a gene: 1. This CDR3 contains 14 residues. Germline V lookup: CDR1 MNHEY, CDR2 SVGEGT.

There are a few counts of this clonotype. The chain has TRBV29-1 and TRBJ2-5; tentative D call: TRBD1 (6 bases). The CDR3 consists of 15 residues. Trimming removed 7 bases at V and 7 bases at J, with 25 bases between. The germline CDR1 and CDR2 sequences are SQVTM and ANQGSEA. The CDR3 DNA is TGCAGCGCCCAAGGACAGCCCGCGCCTCCAGGGACCCAGTACTTC. Amino acid sequence: CSAQGQPAPPGTQYF.

In its sample, this clonotype was seen a few times. The chain couples TRBV6-4 to TRBJ2-3; 8 positions match TRBD1. The V gene's germline CDR1 is MRHNA and CDR2 SNTAGT. The CDR3 runs 15 residues. The trim removed 4 bases at V and 5 bases at J, leaving 8 bases unmatched. Here the CDR3 reads CASSGAGGGGDTQYF. In DNA, the CDR3 is TGTGCCAGCAGTGGGGCAGGGGGCGGCGGAGATACGCAGTATTTT.

In this sample, this clonotype turned up a few times. The CDR3 DNA follows: TGTGCCAGTAGTGCGCGGGAAAGGGGCAATGAGCAGTTCTTC. Translation: CASSARERGNEQFF. V is TRBV19 and J is TRBJ2-1, with a tentative D call TRBD2 (6 bases). Trimming pared 5 bases from V and 6 bases from J, leaving 14 bases between. This CDR3 comprises 14 residues. Germline V gene data show CDR1 as LNHDA and CDR2 as SQIVND (reference sequence).

This sequence joins TRBV4-1 and TRBJ1-4; D is ambiguous. The V end was cut by 2 bases, the J end by 7 bases, with 11 bases between. The CDR3 extends over 14 amino acids. From germline, CDR1 is MGHRA and CDR2 YSYEKL. In nucleotides, the CDR3 is TGCGCCAGCAGCCAACGATCACAATTTGAAAAACTGTTTTTT. It is translated as CASSQRSQFEKLFF.

V usage is TRBV7-2 and J usage is TRBJ1-5, with a possible D match to TRBD1 (5 bases). There are 15 residues in the CDR3. Trimming took off 5 bases at V and 0 bases at J, with 11 bases between the two ends. Germline V gives CDR1 SGHTA, CDR2 FQGNSA. The CDR3 bases are TGTGCCAGCAGCCCCGACAGTTCTAGCAATCAGCCCCAGCATTTT. This sequence encodes CASSPDSSSNQPQHF.

The V and J genes are TRBV9 and TRBJ2-2; TRBD2 agrees at 10 bases. Germline assignment: CDR1 SGDLS and CDR2 YYNGEE. There are 20 residues in the CDR3. V lost 2 bases and J lost 3; bases outside the gene matches: 16. The CDR3 sequence is CASSVTMGAIGTSDTGELFF. CDR3 DNA sequence: TGTGCCAGCAGCGTTACCATGGGGGCGATAGGGACTAGCGACACCGGGGAGCTGTTTTTT.

The sample holds a few counts of this clonotype. The chain carries TRBV7-6 and TRBJ2-1, with a possible D match to TRBD1 (6 bases). The germline CDR1 and CDR2 sequences are SGHVS and FNYEAQ. Trimming removed 2 bases from V and 9 bases from J, with 14 bases in between. CDR3 size: 14 residues. The CDR3 sequence is CASSLSQGYLEQFF. The CDR3 DNA follows: TGTGCCAGCAGCTTATCACAGGGCTATCTTGAGCAGTTCTTC.

This chain uses TRBV5-5 with TRBJ2-7, with 10 bases matching TRBD1. Germline V gives CDR1 SGHKS, CDR2 YYEKEE (reference sequence). The CDR3 is 14 amino acids. J was trimmed by 3 bases and V by 4 bases; bases with no gene match: 4. Here the CDR3 DNA reads TGTGCCAGCAGCGGGACAGGGGCGGACTACGAGCAGTACTTC. Translating gives CASSGTGADYEQYF.

This clonotype was detected only a few times. The J gene is TRBJ1-5, the V gene TRBV29-1; TRBD1 matches 10 bases. Looked up from germline, CDR1 is SQVTM and CDR2 is ANQGSEA. J lost 3 bases, V lost 6 bases, and 8 bases had no gene match. The CDR3 spans 15 residues. The CDR3 spells CSVGGGQGVNQPQHF. CDR3 DNA: TGCAGCGTCGGGGGTGGACAGGGGGTCAATCAGCCCCAGCATTTT.

The chain carries TRBV20-1 and TRBJ2-7; a possible D gene is TRBD2 (6 bases). The V and J ends lost 2 bases and 3 bases respectively, with 11 bases between them. Per germline, CDR1 DFQATT and CDR2 SNEGSKA (reference sequence). This CDR3 spans 13 amino acids. The DNA for the CDR3 is TGCAGTGCTAGACCCCTGGAGGGCTACGAGCAGTACTTC. Encoded protein: CSARPLEGYEQYF.

The chain uses TRBV6-2 or TRBV6-3 and TRBJ1-1; D is unclear. Trimming took off 6 bases at V and 4 bases at J, with 18 bases between the two ends. Looked up from germline, CDR1 is MNHEY and CDR2 is SVGEGT. This CDR3 comprises 15 residues. The CDR3 DNA reads TGTGCCAGCAGGCAAGTCGACATCCGTACCACTGAAGCTTTCTTT. Amino acid sequence: CASRQVDIRTTEAFF.

This chain links TRBV6-5 with TRBJ2-7; D uncertain. The CDR3 contains 13 residues. Trimming took off 0 bases at V and 0 bases at J, with 3 bases between the two ends. Germline CDR1 and CDR2: MNHEY and SVGAGI. The CDR3 sequence: CASSYSSSYEQYF. DNA for the CDR3: TGTGCCAGCAGTTACTCGAGCTCCTACGAGCAGTACTTC.

The J gene is TRBJ2-6, the V gene TRBV27; D remains unclear. The CDR3 is 14 residues long. Trimming left V 4 bases short and J 4 bases short, with 8 bases between. Germline lookup yields CDR1 MNHEY and CDR2 SMNVEV (reference sequence). The DNA for the CDR3 is TGTGCCAGCAGTTCACCGCTAGGGGCCAACGTCCTGACTTTC. Amino acid sequence: CASSSPLGANVLTF.

The gene calls are TRBV29-1 and TRBJ2-5; 9 bases line up with TRBD1. The CDR3 is 15 amino acids. In germline, CDR1 is SQVTM, CDR2 ANQGSEA. The J segment lost 0 bases and the V segment lost 5 bases, leaving 7 bases of the junction unmatched. The CDR3 loop is CSVSSTGGYQETQYF. The CDR3 nucleotides are TGCAGCGTTTCTTCGACAGGGGGGTACCAAGAGACCCAGTACTTC.